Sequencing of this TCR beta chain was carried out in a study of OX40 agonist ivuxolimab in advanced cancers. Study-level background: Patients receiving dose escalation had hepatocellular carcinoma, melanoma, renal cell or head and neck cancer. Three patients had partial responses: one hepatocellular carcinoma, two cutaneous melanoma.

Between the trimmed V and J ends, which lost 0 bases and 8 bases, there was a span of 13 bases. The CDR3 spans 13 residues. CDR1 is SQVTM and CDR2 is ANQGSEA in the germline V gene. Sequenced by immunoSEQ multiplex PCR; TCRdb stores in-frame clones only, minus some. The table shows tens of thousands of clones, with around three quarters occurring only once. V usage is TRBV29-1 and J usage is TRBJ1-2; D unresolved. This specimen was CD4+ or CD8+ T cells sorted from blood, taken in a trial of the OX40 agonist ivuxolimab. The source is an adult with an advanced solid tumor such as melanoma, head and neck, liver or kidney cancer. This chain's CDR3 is CSVEEGGREGYTF. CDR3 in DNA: TGCAGCGTTGAAGAGGGCGGGAGAGAAGGCTACACCTTC.